Below, 9 T cell receptor beta chains from the same sample are listed, as sequenced in a study of cytomegalovirus exposure and HLA in healthy donors. Primers: 60 Vbeta forward and 13 Jbeta reverse. TCRdb keeps only in-frame clones here, not all; method: immunoSEQ multiplex PCR. The table shows roughly 34,000 clones, with 80% occurring only once. The sequenced sample was PBMCs. These receptors all come from a male donor in good health and CMV-seronegative.

This chain links TRBV27 with TRBJ1-1; D perhaps matches TRBD1 (6 bases). The V end was cut by 1 base, the J end by 0 bases, with 9 bases between. The CDR3 consists of 15 residues. CDR1 and CDR2 (germline): MNHEY, SMNVEV (reference sequence). CDR3 DNA: TGTGCCAGCAGTTTATGGGGGCCCATGAACACTGAAGCTTTCTTT. Encoded protein: CASSLWGPMNTEAFF.

The rearrangement uses TRBV2 and TRBJ1-6; unclear D gene. Germline CDR1 reads SNHLY; CDR2 reads FYNNEI. The V end lost 7 bases, the J end lost 0 bases, and 10 bases lay between the germline ends. The CDR3 has 15 residues. In DNA, the CDR3 is TGTGCCAGCATCCCTTTGTCCTCCTATAATTCACCCCTCCACTTT. Its translation is CASIPLSSYNSPLHF.

This chain uses TRBV19 with TRBJ2-1; TRBD2 agrees at 8 bases. Per the germline V gene, CDR1 is LNHDA and CDR2 is SQIVND (reference sequence). The CDR3 is made up of 14 amino acids. The trim removed 6 bases at V and 5 bases at J, leaving 6 bases unmatched. CDR3 sequence (DNA): TGTGCCAGTAGAAGCGGGAGACTGAACAATGAGCAGTTCTTC. This translates into CASRSGRLNNEQFF.

The V gene is TRBV5-1, the J gene TRBJ2-7; 9 bases fit TRBD2. Germline CDR1 reads SGHRS; CDR2 reads YFSETQ. The V and J ends lost 0 bases and 0 bases, in that order; junction bases with no gene match: 7. The CDR3 totals 17 residues. The CDR3 DNA sequence: TGCGCCAGCAGCTTGGCGATTAGCGGGGGCTTCTCCTACGAGCAGTACTTC. It encodes CASSLAISGGFSYEQYF.

This rearrangement joins TRBV2 to TRBJ1-2, with 9 bases that match TRBD1. After removal of 5 bases from V and 6 bases from J, the junction contained 7 bases not matched to a gene. CDR1 and CDR2 (germline): SNHLY, FYNNEI. The CDR3 is made up of 14 amino acids. CDR3 amino acids: CASSQSGTGNGYTF. In nucleotides, the CDR3 is TGTGCCAGCAGTCAATCCGGGACAGGGAATGGCTACACCTTC.

The chain links TRBV7-3 to TRBJ1-5; D perhaps matches TRBD1 (6 bases). V lost 5 bases and J 1 base, leaving 18 bases between the germline ends. The CDR3 is made up of 17 amino acids. CDR1 is SGHTA and CDR2 is FQGTGA in the germline V gene. CDR3 region: CASSPAGAGWSNQPQHF. CDR3 nucleotide sequence: TGTGCCAGCAGCCCAGCGGGGGCGGGATGGAGCAATCAGCCCCAGCATTTT.

V and J are TRBV5-4 and TRBJ2-3; TRBD1 matches at 8 bases. CDR1 is SGHNT and CDR2 is YYREEE in the germline V gene (reference sequence). The trim removed 0 bases at V and 3 bases at J, leaving 0 bases unmatched. This CDR3 has 14 amino acids. DNA for the CDR3: TGTGCCAGCAGCTTGGACAGGGGGACAGATACGCAGTATTTT. This encodes CASSLDRGTDTQYF. The whole variable domain, remainder taken from reference TRBV5-4 and TRBJ2-3, is ETGVTQSPTHLIKTRGQQVTLRCSSQSGHNTVSWYQQALGQGPQFIFQYYREEENGRGNFPPRFSGLQFPNYSSELNVNALELDDSALYLCASSLDRGTDTQYFGPGTRLTVL.

V and J are TRBV11-3 and TRBJ2-1; D perhaps matches TRBD2 (6 bases). This CDR3 contains 15 residues. V gave up 2 bases and J gave up 4 bases, with 12 bases separating them. In germline, CDR1 is SGHNT, CDR2 YENEEA. CDR3 DNA: TGTGCCAGCAGCTTAACTGGCGGGGCTTACAATGAGCAGTTCTTC. The encoded protein is CASSLTGGAYNEQFF.

V and J are TRBV19 and TRBJ1-1, with D perhaps TRBD1 (5 bases). Germline loops: CDR1 LNHDA, CDR2 SQIVND (reference sequence). Trimming cost V 4 bases and J 6 bases, with 9 bases left between them. This CDR3 has 12 residues. The CDR3: CASSKGVAEAFF. The CDR3, as DNA: TGTGCCAGTAGTAAAGGGGTGGCTGAAGCTTTCTTT. The full variable domain, its missing parts supplied by reference TRBV19 and TRBJ1-1, is DGGITQSPKYLFRKEGQNVTLSCEQNLNHDAMYWYRQDPGQGLRLIYYSQIVNDFQKGDIAEGYSVSREKKESFPLTVTSAQKNPTAFYLCASSKGVAEAFFGQGTRLTVV.